This T cell receptor (beta chain) is from a study of T cells in Graves' hyperthyroidism and ophthalmopathy. Germline CDR1 is SNHLY and CDR2 is FYNNEI. The CDR3 runs 14 residues. V gave up 6 bases and J gave up 2 bases, with 8 bases separating them. The investigators amplified TCR beta CDR3 regions from RNA transcripts. Primed by the HTBI set, a first-round RT-PCR was run on the TCR CDR3. Using its own MiXCR run on the multiplex PCR reads, TCRdb lists one record per CDR3 protein. Of 370,000 or so distinct CDR3 sequences listed, roughly 13% are singletons. Disease duration under 2 months; hyperthyroidism patients were aged 18 to 65. This clonotype was seen at least ten times.

Sequenced: blood. The TCR sequence derives from a man aged 25-40 years with Graves' hyperthyroidism that later progressed to Graves' ophthalmopathy. This chain connects TRBV2 to TRBJ2-6, with a weak D call TRBD1 (5 bases). CDR3 in DNA: TGTGCCAGCAGGCCAGGGACTGGGGCCAACGTCCTGACTTTC. It translates to CASRPGTGANVLTF.